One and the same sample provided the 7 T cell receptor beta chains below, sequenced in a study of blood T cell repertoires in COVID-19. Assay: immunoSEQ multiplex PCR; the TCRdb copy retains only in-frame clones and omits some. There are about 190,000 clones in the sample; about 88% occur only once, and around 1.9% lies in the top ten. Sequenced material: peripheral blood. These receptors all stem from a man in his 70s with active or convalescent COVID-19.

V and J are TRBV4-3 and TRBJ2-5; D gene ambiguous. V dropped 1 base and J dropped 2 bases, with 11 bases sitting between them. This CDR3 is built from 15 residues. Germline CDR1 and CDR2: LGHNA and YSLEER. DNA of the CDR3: TGCGCCAGCAGCCAAGGGGCAACAACGCAAGAGACCCAGTACTTC. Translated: CASSQGATTQETQYF.

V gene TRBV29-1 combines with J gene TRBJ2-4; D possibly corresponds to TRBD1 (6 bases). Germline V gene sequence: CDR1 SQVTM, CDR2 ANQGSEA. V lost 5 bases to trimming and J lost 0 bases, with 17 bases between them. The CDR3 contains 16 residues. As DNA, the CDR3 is TGCAGCGTTAGGTCCAGGGACAATCTAGCCAAAAACATTCAGTACTTC. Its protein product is CSVRSRDNLAKNIQYF.

Here the CDR3 reads CASSPTGTQPQHF. The DNA of the CDR3 is TGTGCCAGTAGCCCGACAGGTACCCAGCCCCAGCATTTT. This chain links TRBV19 with TRBJ1-5, with D possibly being TRBD1 (6 bases). The germline V gene encodes CDR1 LNHDA and CDR2 SQIVND (reference sequence). Trimming took off 6 bases at V and 7 bases at J, with 13 bases between the two ends. The CDR3 spans 13 residues.

This CDR3 is CASSYVAGVSYNEQFF. CDR3 DNA: TGTGCCAGCAGTTACGTTGCGGGAGTGTCCTACAATGAGCAGTTCTTC. The chain is built from TRBV6-2 or TRBV6-3 and TRBJ2-1, with TRBD2 matching over 7 bases. The CDR3 runs 16 residues. Trimming at V came to 2 bases and at J to 1 base, leaving 5 bases not matched to a gene. CDR1 is MNHEY, CDR2 SVGEGT, per germline.

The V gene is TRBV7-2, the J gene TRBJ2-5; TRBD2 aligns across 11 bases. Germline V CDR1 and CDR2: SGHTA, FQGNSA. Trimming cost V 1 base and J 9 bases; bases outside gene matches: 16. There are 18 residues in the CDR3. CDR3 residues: CASSLGRGVAGGSGAQYF. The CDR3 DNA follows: TGTGCCAGCAGCTTAGGGAGAGGAGTAGCGGGGGGGTCGGGAGCCCAGTACTTC.

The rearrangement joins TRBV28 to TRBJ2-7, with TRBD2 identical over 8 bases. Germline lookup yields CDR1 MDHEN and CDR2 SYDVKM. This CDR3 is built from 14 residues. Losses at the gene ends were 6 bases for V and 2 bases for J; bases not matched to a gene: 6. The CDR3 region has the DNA TGTGCCAGCAGCCCCGGGAGGGTACCCTACGAGCAGTACTTC. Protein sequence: CASSPGRVPYEQYF.

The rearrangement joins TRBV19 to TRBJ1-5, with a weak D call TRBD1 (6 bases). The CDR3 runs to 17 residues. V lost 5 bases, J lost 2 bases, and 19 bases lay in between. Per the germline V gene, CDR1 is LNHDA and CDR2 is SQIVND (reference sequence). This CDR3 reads CASSFSLQGGGNQPQHF. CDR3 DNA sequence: TGTGCCAGTAGTTTCTCCCTACAGGGTGGGGGCAATCAGCCCCAGCATTTT.